This TCR beta chain was recovered during a study of cytomegalovirus exposure and HLA in healthy donors. About the research overall: Within an early data release were 80 million to 90 million unique TCRs drawn from HLA-typed donors.

V dropped 6 bases and J dropped 8; count of bases not matched to a gene: 14. CDR1 and CDR2 (germline): MDHEN, SYDVKM. The CDR3 extends over 15 amino acids. In regard to this clone: Its specificity is not known.

Study findings and constraints: Earlier analysis yielded a pattern in which most TCR beta V segments were productive about 87% or about 30% of the time. It was shown in a later analysis that HLA-associated TCR beta chains were more clonally expanded than other, equally common chains. Later analysis suggested links between common viral pathogens and several top significant clusters.

PCR primers comprised 60 Vbeta and 13 Jbeta primers. This table comes from immunoSEQ multiplex PCR, and its TCRdb copy is limited to in-frame clones, with some not included. The repertoire table contains some 110,000 clones. The sequencing sample was made of PBMCs. This chain joins TRBV28 and TRBJ1-2; TRBD1 matches 8 bases. The clonotype was recovered from a man under 40 in good health and CMV-seronegative. In DNA, the CDR3 is TGTGCCAGCAGCCCCTGGGGGCAGGGGGCTGAGGGCTACACCTTC. Its translation: CASSPWGQGAEGYTF.